One and the same sample provided the 21 T cell receptor beta chains below, sequenced in a study of low-dose radiotherapy and immunotherapy resistance in tumors. Primers used for first-strand cDNA, a TRAV- and TRBV-specific set, covered both alpha and beta chains. TCRs were put through roughly 20 PCR cycles of amplification with Phusion. A constant-region primer and the V-primer adapter served as the primer pair. TCRdb processed the reads anew with MiXCR; each CDR3 protein has one entry. The repertoire includes around 99,000 distinct CDR3 sequences, around 9.2% of them detected once, and roughly 1% sits in the top ten. Time point noted: before trial treatment. The starting material was PBMCs, obtained before treatment. These TCRs come from a male donor with prostate cancer.

This clonotype was recorded many times. This chain joins TRBV6-6 and TRBJ1-6; no clear D gene. Trimming pared 0 bases from V and 4 bases from J, leaving 7 bases between. The CDR3 extends over 15 amino acids. Germline V CDR1 and CDR2: MNHNY, SVGAGI (reference sequence). In nucleotides, the CDR3 is TGTGCCAGCAGTTACTCGGATTTTTATAATTCACCCCTCCACTTT. Its protein is CASSYSDFYNSPLHF.

This clonotype was recorded many times. V usage is TRBV12-3 or TRBV12-4 and J usage is TRBJ1-2; 9 bases agree with TRBD1. The CDR3 covers 15 residues. The trim removed 1 base at V and 5 bases at J, leaving 5 bases unmatched. CDR3 protein: CASSLEDRGIYGYTF. The DNA for the CDR3 is TGTGCCAGCAGTTTAGAGGACAGGGGCATTTATGGCTACACCTTC.

This clonotype appeared many times. This chain links TRBV27 with TRBJ2-6; 9 bases are a match to TRBD1. CDR1 is MNHEY, CDR2 SMNVEV, per germline (reference sequence). V dropped 4 bases and J dropped 3; count of bases not matched to a gene: 10. This CDR3 comprises 18 residues. Here the CDR3 DNA reads TGTGCCAGCAGTTACGGGACAGGGTCATCATATGGGGCCAACGTCCTGACTTTC. Protein: CASSYGTGSSYGANVLTF. The variable domain in full, with the rest retrieved from reference TRBV27 and TRBJ2-6, is EAQVTQNPRYLITVTGKKLTVTCSQNMNHEYMSWYRQDPGLGLRQIYYSMNVEVTDKGDVPEGYKVSRKEKRNFPLILESPSPNQTSLYFCASSYGTGSSYGANVLTFGAGSRLTVL.

There are a few counts of this clonotype. The CDR3, as DNA: TGTGCCATCAAGGTGGGTCCCTCCTCCTACGAGCAGTACTTC. Its translation is CAIKVGPSSYEQYF. This sequence joins TRBV10-3 and TRBJ2-7; D is undetermined. CDR1 is ENHRY, CDR2 SYGVKD, per germline. The CDR3 is 14 amino acids. V lost 7 bases, J lost 0 bases, and 13 bases lay in between.

This clonotype was seen repeatedly, ten times or more. V usage is TRBV20-1 and J usage is TRBJ2-1; 10 bases line up with TRBD2. Germline-derived CDR1 and CDR2 are DFQATT and SNEGSKA (reference sequence). Germline trimming cut 0 bases from V and 7 bases from J; bases unmatched to any gene: 6. The CDR3 extends over 15 amino acids. CDR3: CSAREGTSVENEQFF. CDR3 DNA sequence: TGCAGTGCTAGAGAGGGGACTAGCGTTGAGAATGAGCAGTTCTTC.

In this sample, this clonotype turned up many times. The V and J genes are TRBV15 and TRBJ2-2; no clear D gene. Germline loops: CDR1 LNHNV, CDR2 YYDKDF (reference sequence). The germline V and J ends were trimmed by 4 bases and 2 bases, with 8 bases remaining between them. The CDR3 contains 14 residues. Here the CDR3 reads CATSIGINTGELFF. The CDR3 DNA follows: TGTGCCACCAGCATCGGTATTAACACCGGGGAGCTGTTTTTT.

This clonotype was seen many times. V usage is TRBV29-1 and J usage is TRBJ1-1; D is uncertain. The CDR3 sequence is 13 residues long. Germline CDR1 is SQVTM and CDR2 is ANQGSEA. Trimming shortened V by 0 bases and J by 7 bases, and 12 bases separated the two germline ends. CDR3 region: CSVEEAAGVEAFF. The CDR3 DNA reads TGCAGCGTTGAAGAAGCGGCCGGGGTTGAAGCTTTCTTT. Full variable domain (rest looked up from reference TRBV29-1 and TRBJ1-1): SAVISQKPSRDICQRGTSLTIQCQVDSQVTMMFWYRQQPGQSLTLIATANQGSEATYESGFVIDKFPISRPNLTFSTLTVSNMSPEDSSIYLCSVEEAAGVEAFFGQGTRLTVV.

This clonotype was detected only a few times. The genes are TRBV28 and TRBJ1-2; a possible D gene is TRBD1 (5 bases). The germline gives CDR1 MDHEN, CDR2 SYDVKM. V lost 5 bases, J lost 8 bases, and 15 bases lay in between. This CDR3 is built from 13 residues. The CDR3 DNA reads TGTGCCAGCAGTCCATACGGGACGGAAGGCTACACCTTC. Translated, it gives CASSPYGTEGYTF.

Comments on this clonotype: This sequence may be a read error, since a much larger clone differs from it by one base. V is TRBV30 and J is TRBJ1-5, with 9 bases identical to TRBD1. The CDR3 loop spans 14 amino acids. Germline V gene lookup returns CDR1 GTSNPN and CDR2 SVGIG (reference sequence). The chain's CDR3 is CAWSTTGGNRPQHF. CDR3 nucleotides: TGTGCCTGGAGTACCACAGGGGGCAATCGGCCCCAGCATTTT.

In this sample, this clonotype turned up many times. The rearrangement links TRBV30 to TRBJ2-1; 7 bases are shared with TRBD2. V was pared by 7 bases and J by 9 bases, with 6 bases of the junction left unmatched. The CDR3 loop spans 11 amino acids. Germline V CDR1 and CDR2: GTSNPN, SVGIG (reference sequence). This CDR3 reads CAYTSASEQFF. The DNA of the CDR3 is TGTGCCTATACTAGCGCGAGTGAGCAGTTCTTC.

This clonotype was picked up many times. The V and J genes are TRBV9 and TRBJ1-1, with a tentative D call TRBD1 (5 bases). The CDR3 length is 14 residues. Between the trimmed V and J ends, which lost 3 bases and 4 bases, there was a span of 13 bases. Germline V gene lookup returns CDR1 SGDLS and CDR2 YYNGEE. The CDR3 reads CASSAQGLGTEAFF. The CDR3 nucleotides are TGTGCCAGCAGCGCCCAGGGTCTTGGCACTGAAGCTTTCTTT.

This clonotype was detected ten times or more. This chain connects TRBV3-1 to TRBJ2-7, with D possibly called TRBD1 or TRBD2 (5 bases each). Trimming left V 4 bases short and J 1 base short, with 17 bases between. Germline V gene sequence: CDR1 LGHDT, CDR2 YNNKEL (reference sequence). CDR3 length: 16 amino acids. CDR3 nucleotides: TGTGCCAGCAGCCCACGGCGAGGGGTCCTTTCCTACGAGCAGTACTTC. Residues: CASSPRRGVLSYEQYF.

This clonotype was counted at least ten times. The gene calls are TRBV6-5 and TRBJ2-1; 9 positions match TRBD2. CDR3 length: 16 amino acids. Germline V gene data show CDR1 as MNHEY and CDR2 as SVGAGI. V was pared by 3 bases and J by 9 bases, with 12 bases of the junction left unmatched. CDR3 sequence: CASSYLAGGPEGEQFF. Written as DNA, the CDR3 is TGTGCCAGCAGTTATCTCGCGGGAGGGCCTGAGGGTGAGCAGTTCTTC.

This clonotype was observed at least ten times. The junction shows a germline mismatch at one end, possibly a read error. The chain employs TRBV5-3 and TRBJ2-5, with D unresolved. TRBV5-3 falls under the ORF class, with uncertain function. The CDR3 is made up of 13 amino acids. CDR3 loop: CASSLLVKETQYF. The CDR3 DNA is TGTGCCAGCAGCTTATTAGTGAAGGAGACCCAGTACTTC.

This clonotype was recorded many times. The chain employs TRBV20-1 and TRBJ2-3; weak D call: TRBD1 (5 bases). Per the germline V gene, CDR1 is DFQATT and CDR2 is SNEGSKA (reference sequence). CDR3 length: 15 amino acids. Deletions cut 0 bases from V and 1 base from J, with 11 bases between. CDR3 in DNA: TGCAGTGCTAGAGAGGGGCTGTGGCGCACAGATACGCAGTATTTT. Its translation: CSAREGLWRTDTQYF.

This clonotype has only a few counts. J is TRBJ2-5 and V is TRBV5-1; TRBD2 matches 14 bases. The germline V gene encodes CDR1 SGHRS and CDR2 YFSETQ. J gave up 2 bases and V 4 bases, and 4 bases lay outside the gene matches. The CDR3 length is 16 residues. The CDR3 coding sequence is TGCGCCAGCAGCCCAGGACTAGCGGGAGGTCAAGAGACCCAGTACTTC. Translation: CASSPGLAGGQETQYF.

In this sample, this clonotype turned up many times. V gene TRBV10-3 combines with J gene TRBJ1-1; D gene ambiguous. Germline values: CDR1 ENHRY, CDR2 SYGVKD. This CDR3 is built from 12 residues. With 6 bases removed from V and 0 bases from J, the gap between germline ends came to 5 bases. The CDR3 DNA reads TGTGCCATCAGGGGAGTGAACACTGAAGCTTTCTTT. Protein product: CAIRGVNTEAFF.

In its sample, this clonotype was seen many times. The CDR3 here is CASSPDSDTQYF. CDR3 nucleotides: TGTGCCAGCAGTCCCGACTCAGATACGCAGTATTTT. The chain carries TRBV28 and TRBJ2-3, with D hard to call. Germline CDR1 and CDR2: MDHEN and SYDVKM. The CDR3 totals 12 residues. V lost 5 bases, J lost 4 bases, and 7 bases lay in between.

At least ten counts were recorded for this clonotype. This rearrangement joins TRBV4-1 to TRBJ2-7, with 9 bases matching TRBD2. The CDR3 runs 16 residues. V dropped 1 base and J dropped 3; count of bases not matched to a gene: 7. Germline V gives CDR1 MGHRA, CDR2 YSYEKL. The CDR3 protein is CASSQGWPSGDYEQYF. In nucleotides, the CDR3 is TGCGCCAGCAGCCAAGGTTGGCCTAGCGGGGACTACGAGCAGTACTTC.

This clonotype was seen many times. The chain joins TRBV6-1 to TRBJ2-7, with TRBD2 matching over 7 bases. V was pared by 10 bases and J by 5 bases, with 11 bases of the junction left unmatched. This CDR3 comprises 13 residues. Germline V lookup: CDR1 MNHNS, CDR2 SASEGT. CDR3 protein: CATSVTSENEQYF. The DNA for the CDR3 is TGTGCCACCAGCGTCACTAGCGAAAACGAGCAGTACTTC.

This clonotype was seen ten or more times. V and J are TRBV6-2 or TRBV6-3 and TRBJ2-2, with D perhaps matching TRBD1 (6 bases). V lost 2 bases and J 3 bases, leaving 13 bases between the germline ends. CDR3 length: 16 residues. Germline V gene data show CDR1 as MNHEY and CDR2 as SVGEGT. Here the CDR3 DNA reads TGTGCCAGCAGTTACATGGTGGGGGCACACACCGGGGAGCTGTTTTTT. Encoded protein: CASSYMVGAHTGELFF.